This T cell receptor beta chain is drawn from a study of OX40 agonist ivuxolimab in advanced cancers. Across the whole study: At under 85% male, the cohort had a mean age of about 60 years, ranging from roughly 23 to 80.

Peripheral blood came from all dose cohorts at three timepoints. With 5 bases clipped from V and 8 bases from J, the junction kept 6 bases outside the gene matches. The CDR3 is made up of 14 amino acids. The germline gives CDR1 SEHNR, CDR2 FQNEAQ (reference sequence). The method was immunoSEQ multiplex PCR; TCRdb's version includes in-frame clones alone and lacks a portion of them. This sample has approximately 81,000 clones, with roughly 86% found just once. In its sample, this clone ranks as medium-sized. Sequencing was performed on CD4+ or CD8+ T cells sorted from blood, taken in a trial of the OX40 agonist ivuxolimab. The origin of this receptor is an adult with an advanced solid tumor such as melanoma, head and neck, liver or kidney cancer. V usage is TRBV7-9 and J usage is TRBJ1-3; TRBD1 matches 10 bases. In DNA form, the CDR3 reads TGTGCCAGCAGCCGGACAGGGGGGGTATACACCATATATTTT. It encodes CASSRTGGVYTIYF.